This TCR beta chain derives from a study of blood T cells in healthy people across ages. Study outcomes and limitations: A roughly linear age-dependent decrease characterized TCR beta diversity per million T cells.

Note on this clonotype: Its antigen remains unidentified.

A second PCR of 7 to 11 cycles used a sample-barcoded 5' primer and a J-beta primer mix. Each cDNA molecule, via a template-switch adaptor with 12 random nucleotides, was tagged. Via MiXCR, TCRdb re-called the 5' RACE reads, giving one row per CDR3 protein. The repertoire holds 1.6 million or so distinct CDR3 sequences, with about 35% as singletons. The sequence was obtained from a woman in her twenties or thirties in good health. The specimen sequenced was blood.

CDR3 nucleotide sequence: TGCAGTGCTCGGCCCTCTGACAGGACAGGGGATTACGAGCAGTACTTC. Protein sequence: CSARPSDRTGDYEQYF. The J gene is TRBJ2-7, the V gene TRBV20-1, with 9 bases identical to TRBD1. This CDR3 has 16 residues. The germline gives CDR1 DFQATT, CDR2 SNEGSKA (reference sequence). Losses at the gene ends were 5 bases for V and 4 bases for J; bases not matched to a gene: 15.